Ten or more counts support the clone carrying this T cell receptor (beta chain). Its antigen is currently unknown. The V gene's germline CDR1 is MDHEN and CDR2 SYDVKM. Between the trimmed V and J ends, which lost 7 bases and 7 bases, there was a span of 14 bases. The CDR3 contains 13 residues. The sample originates from a study of PD-L1 blockade in urothelial cancer. Across the whole study: The year 2014 saw patients start atezolizumab, 1,200 mg intravenously every 3 weeks. Blood was analyzed 3 weeks (second dose) and 6 weeks after treatment start.

The repertoire was sequenced with immunoSEQ multiplex PCR; TCRdb's copy has only in-frame clones and lacks some. The profile shows 90,000 or so clones, about 90% of them singletons. Sample time point: pretreatment peripheral blood. Study-level results: Below-median TCR clonality that was measured in pretreatment blood predicted better survival.

The TCR was taken from a man aged 55 to 70 with urothelial cancer. Material: PBMCs, obtained around atezolizumab (anti-PD-L1) treatment. The chain employs TRBV28 and TRBJ2-1; D ambiguous. The CDR3 DNA reads TGTGCCAGCACGGGTACGGCCCAGAATGAGCAGTTCTTC. Amino acid sequence: CASTGTAQNEQFF.